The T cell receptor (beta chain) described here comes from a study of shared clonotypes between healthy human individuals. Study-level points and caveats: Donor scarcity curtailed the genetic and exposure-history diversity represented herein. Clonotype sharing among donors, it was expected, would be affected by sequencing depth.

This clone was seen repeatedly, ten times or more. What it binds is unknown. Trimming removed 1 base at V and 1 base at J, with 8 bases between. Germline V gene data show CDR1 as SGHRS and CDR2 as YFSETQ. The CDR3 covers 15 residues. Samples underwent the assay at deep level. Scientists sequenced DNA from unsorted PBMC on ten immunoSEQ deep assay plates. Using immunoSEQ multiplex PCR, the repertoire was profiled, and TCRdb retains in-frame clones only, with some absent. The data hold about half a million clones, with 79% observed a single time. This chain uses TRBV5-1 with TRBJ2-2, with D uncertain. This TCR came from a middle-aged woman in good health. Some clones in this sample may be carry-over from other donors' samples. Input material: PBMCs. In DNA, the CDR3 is TGCGCCAGCAGCTTGTATAGGCTGAACACCGGGGAGCTGTTTTTT. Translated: CASSLYRLNTGELFF.